This entry concerns a single T cell receptor (beta chain). The specificity of this receptor is unknown. No much larger clonotype is one base removed from it; base qualities were not supplied. The data originate from a study of beta chain features in type 1 diabetes listed by TCRdb under 2018. Broadly, across the study: Mean age, gender distribution, total cell number and subset yield were not different between patients and healthy donors. A total of under 140,000,000 sorted cells were examined across all samples, and the number of cells per subset was strongly correlated with RNA yield. The study compared the TCRB repertoires of sorted circulating CD4+ T cell subsets in recently diagnosed type 1 diabetes patients with those in matched healthy donors. Naive and central memory subsets were obtained from all 28 donors, but regulatory and stem cell-like memory subsets were isolated from only 8 patients and roughly 8 healthy donors. General study outcomes and caveats: At VDJ recombination sites, patients with type 1 diabetes made fewer insertions and deleted more nucleotides, a pattern implying thymic rearrangement abnormalities. HLA sub-analyses involved small numbers of individuals, so any influence of HLA type on TCRB rearrangement remained unresolved. Because cDNA was sequenced instead of genomic DNA, highly expressing activated cells could be over-represented, though the groups showed no difference in activation or CD3 levels. Type 1 diabetes patients showed a moderate but significant shortening of TCRB CDR3 length in all four CD4+ subsets. Shorter templates might be favored by PCR, yet because patient and control samples were amplified and corrected together, any such skew would affect both groups equally. The naive, central memory and regulatory TCRB repertoires appeared to resemble one another more closely among patients than among healthy donors.

The High Capacity cDNA Reverse Transcription Kit was used to reverse transcribe all of the isolated RNA, meaning that expressed TCRB transcripts were what got sequenced. Naive, central memory and regulatory T cell samples underwent deep immunoSEQ sequencing, averaging approximately 3.3 million total reads per sample. Sorted cells were lysed in RLT buffer, and RNA was extracted using DNase-treated RNeasy Micro or Mini kits according to cell number. Each cell subset was processed on its own to prevent cross-contamination, while patient and healthy donor samples were processed together. Using the immunoSEQ multiplex PCR, TCRB sequences were amplified from cDNA into 87-bp fragments spanning the CDR3 region. Sequencing of the amplicons was done on the Illumina HiSeq platform. In the paper's pipeline: Synthetic template baselines were used to correct PCR bias computationally, reads within Hamming distance 2 were collapsed, and singletons that could not be merged were discarded. Reads were aligned against IMGT so that V, D and J genes, CDR3 length and insertions or deletions at six rearrangement sites could be assigned. Clonotype counts were normalized to sorted cell number within each subset before computing true diversity and Gini coefficients with the tcR R package. Repertoire sharing was quantified using the overlap coefficient calculated on TCRB nucleotide sequences. TCRdb took over this immuneACCESS table, retaining in-frame rearrangements with V and J assigned. Such tables are incomplete; in checked studies, under half of the missing clones stem from an unresolved V gene, and the remainder is unexplained. That table is the source of V, J and clone size, and D and trimming were worked out from the DNA. This sample is represented by around 320,000 clones; around 15% of them were singletons. Approximately 6.7% of the sample rests with the top ten.

CDR1 and CDR2 are drawn from the germline V gene: SGHRS, YFSETQ. Taken from cysteine to phenylalanine, the CDR3 has 16 residues. Just CDR3 DNA is preserved here, 48 bases in frame from base 1. V has 5 bases trimmed and J has 9 bases trimmed; junction bases matching no gene number 14. Each donor gave one peripheral blood draw, about 100 mL on average, collected into heparinised tubes. Using a panel that included CD45RO, CCR7, CD25, CD127, CD95 and CD27, naive, central memory, regulatory and stem cell-like memory CD4+ T cells were sorted on a BD FACSAria II. All sorted populations exceeded 95% purity. PBMCs were isolated right away by Lymphoprep density gradient centrifugation and were stained directly, without culture. So that batch effects would be minimized, each experiment stained and sorted samples in pairs, pairing one healthy donor with one patient.

This clonotype originated in a man aged 25 to 40 in good health. This chain joins TRBV5-1 to TRBJ2-1; the junction holds 10 bases that match TRBD2. Sequencing was done on a sample of central memory CD4+ T cells from blood. The nucleotide sequence is given as TGCGCCAGCAGTACGGATAGCGGGAGGAGGGTCGTTGAGCAGTTCTTC. This gives the protein CASSTDSGRRVVEQFF.